One sample yielded the 5 T cell receptor beta chains listed below, sequenced in a study of human T cells and chemical hapten exposure. MiXCR was run by TCRdb on the RACE reads, yielding one entry per CDR3 protein. The top ten clones hold approximately 24% of a sample with some 36,000 distinct CDR3 sequences, more than 8% of them seen once. Time point described: patch test 3, about 24 weeks after DPC sensitization. Described treatment: therapeutic diphenylcyclopropenone sensitization with weekly scalp DPC. Total RNA was extracted from unfractionated whole blood. The input for sequencing was whole blood, taken in connection with sensitization to the hapten diphenylcyclopropenone (DPC). The receptors stem from a man between 45 and 60 years old with alopecia areata. Some clones in this sample may be carry-over from other donors' samples.

This clonotype came up many times. The chain has TRBV5-1 and TRBJ2-1, with TRBD1 matching 8 bases. Germline lookup yields CDR1 SGHRS and CDR2 YFSETQ. The junction had 10 bases not matched to a gene; V was cut back by 4 bases and J by 7 bases. CDR3 length: 15 residues. The CDR3: CASSTGQGLTNEQFF. CDR3 DNA: TGCGCCAGCAGCACCGGACAGGGATTGACAAATGAGCAGTTCTTC.

This chain links TRBV7-9 with TRBJ2-2; no reliable D call. Germline V gives CDR1 SEHNR, CDR2 FQNEAQ (reference sequence). This CDR3 comprises 11 residues. Trimming took 8 bases from V and 4 from J, leaving 5 bases between them. This CDR3 is CASRSTGELFF. CDR3 sequence (DNA): TGTGCCAGCCGTAGCACCGGGGAGCTGTTTTTT. Full variable domain (rest looked up from reference TRBV7-9 and TRBJ2-2): DTGVSQNPRHKITKRGQNVTFRCDPISEHNRLYWYRQTLGQGPEFLTYFQNEAQLEKSRLLSDRFSAERPKGSFSTLEIQRTEQGDSAMYLCASRSTGELFFGEGSRLTVL.

The chain employs TRBV7-9 and TRBJ2-7; D call uncertain. Trimming cost V 3 bases and J 6 bases, with 12 bases left between them. Germline V gene sequence: CDR1 SEHNR, CDR2 FQNEAQ (reference sequence). This CDR3 contains 13 residues. CDR3 bases: TGTGCCAGCAGCTTTAGCCCGACCAGCGAGCAGTACTTC. Translating gives CASSFSPTSEQYF.

V gene TRBV20-1 combines with J gene TRBJ2-7; D remains ambiguous. There are 14 residues in the CDR3. Trimming left V 1 base short and J 0 bases short, with 10 bases between. CDR1 DFQATT and CDR2 SNEGSKA come from the germline V gene (reference sequence). CDR3 sequence reads: CSARAAIPSYEQYF. CDR3 nucleotide sequence: TGCAGTGCTAGAGCAGCAATCCCCTCCTACGAGCAGTACTTC.

This clonotype was detected ten times or more. The rearrangement links TRBV9 to TRBJ1-1; 7 bases map to TRBD1. Germline values: CDR1 SGDLS, CDR2 YYNGEE. V lost 0 bases to trimming and J lost 0 bases; unmatched junction nucleotides: 8. The CDR3 spans 17 residues. This CDR3 is CASSVGDSLIMNTEAFF. The CDR3 region has the DNA TGTGCCAGCAGCGTAGGGGACAGCCTTATAATGAACACTGAAGCTTTCTTT.